This T cell receptor (beta chain) was profiled in a study of blood T cell repertoires in COVID-19. Study in general: Sources were T cells, B-cell-depleted T cells, or PBMCs; the material itself was cDNA or gDNA.

Study processing details: Nucleated cell counts were estimated from reference gene primer amplification. Some clones are missing from TCRdb's copy, which holds only in-frame ones; the method was immunoSEQ multiplex PCR. V and J calls and clone size are copied from that table; D and trimming were computed from the DNA. The sample carries about 230,000 clones, approximately 88% recorded once. Germline CDR1 reads LNHNV; CDR2 reads YYDKDF (reference sequence). Trimming took 3 bases from V and 1 from J, leaving 9 bases between them. The CDR3 loop spans 14 amino acids. The origin of this receptor is a middle-aged man with acute or convalescent COVID-19. Input material: peripheral blood. V usage is TRBV15 and J usage is TRBJ1-1; a weak D match, TRBD1 (5 bases). The CDR3 bases are TGTGCCACCAGCAGGCGAACAGGGAACACTGAAGCTTTCTTT. This translates into CATSRRTGNTEAFF.